This entry describes one TCR beta chain. Its cognate antigen is unknown. This related bone marrow graft donor gave peripheral blood on the day of marrow donation. The data were produced by immunoSEQ multiplex PCR, yet TCRdb's version contains in-frame clones alone and is incomplete. The table has about 52,000 clones, approximately 94% seen once. This entry is derived from a study of T cells after posttransplantation cyclophosphamide. Study-wide findings and caveats: Donor CD8+ memory clones often dominated recipient blood repertoires at later times. Tissue-infiltrating T cells from skin or gut overlapped little with blood T cells. TRB clonality was highly associated with recipient CMV seropositivity and reactivation.

This CDR3 has 14 amino acids. The germline CDR1 and CDR2 sequences are SGHTA and FQGNSA. Trimming removed 5 bases from V and 4 bases from J; junction bases left unmatched: 6. The chain links TRBV7-2 to TRBJ1-1; TRBD1 agrees at 8 bases. This sequence originates from a woman aged 30 to 39 in good health and a related stem cell transplant donor. Sequencing input: PBMCs. DNA for the CDR3: TGTGCCAGCAGCCCGCGACAGGGGAGCACTGAAGCTTTCTTT. Translating gives CASSPRQGSTEAFF. Full variable domain (missing parts from reference TRBV7-2 and TRBJ1-1): GAGVSQSPSNKVTEKGKDVELRCDPISGHTALYWYRQSLGQGLEFLIYFQGNSAPDKSGLPSDRFSAERTGGSVSTLTIQRTQQEDSAVYLCASSPRQGSTEAFFGQGTRLTVV.